These T cell receptor beta chains were read from a single sample in a study of spatial heterogeneity in lung cancer. MiXCR, applied by TCRdb to the 5' RACE reads, yields one record per CDR3 protein. The sample consists of 15,000 to 20,000 distinct CDR3 sequences, around 19% of them appearing once. Sequencing was performed on PBMCs, taken at surgery. These receptors were obtained from a male donor with early-stage non-small cell lung cancer. Both conserved end residues are part of each CDR3. Fields, in order: CDR3 DNA, CDR3 protein, V gene, clone size, J gene, D gene. A D gene is named only where the DNA matches it firmly. Expanded clones are given a class, and other clones once, few, many or no size at all.

cdr3_nt: TGTGCCAGCAGTTCAATAGACAGGGGAGTTAGCGAGCAGTACTTC; cdr3_aa: CASSSIDRGVSEQYF; v_call: TRBV12-3/TRBV12-4; clone_size: many; j_call: TRBJ2-7; d_call: TRBD1
cdr3_nt: TGTGCCAGCAGCCTGACAGGGGGGCAGGCTAATTCACCCCTCCACTTT; cdr3_aa: CASSLTGGQANSPLHF; v_call: TRBV4-2; clone_size: few; j_call: TRBJ1-6; d_call: TRBD1
cdr3_nt: TGTGCCAGCAGCTCCATGGCCACGGGATTTTCACCCCTCCACTTT; cdr3_aa: CASSSMATGFSPLHF; v_call: TRBV7-8; clone_size: -; j_call: TRBJ1-6; d_call: -
cdr3_nt: TGTGCCAGTAGTGTGGGCAGGCTTATCGGGGAGCTGTTTTTT; cdr3_aa: CASSVGRLIGELFF; v_call: TRBV19; clone_size: few; j_call: TRBJ2-2; d_call: -
cdr3_nt: TGCAGTGCTAGTCGGGATCCAAACTATGGCTACACCTTC; cdr3_aa: CSASRDPNYGYTF; v_call: TRBV20-1; clone_size: many; j_call: TRBJ1-2; d_call: -
cdr3_nt: TGTGCCAGCAGTCGCGGGGAGCAGTACTTC; cdr3_aa: CASSRGEQYF; v_call: TRBV2; clone_size: -; j_call: TRBJ2-7; d_call: -
cdr3_nt: TGTGCCAGCAGCCCCCGGGGGAGCAACACCGGGGAGCTGTTTTTT; cdr3_aa: CASSPRGSNTGELFF; v_call: TRBV5-4; clone_size: -; j_call: TRBJ2-2; d_call: -
cdr3_nt: TGTGCCAGCAGCCCACGGACCTCTTCGGCTAATGAAAAACTGTTTTTT; cdr3_aa: CASSPRTSSANEKLFF; v_call: TRBV9; clone_size: -; j_call: TRBJ1-4; d_call: -
cdr3_nt: TGTGCCAGCAGCTTAAAGGGGACTAGCGGTTCCTACGAGCAGTACTTC; cdr3_aa: CASSLKGTSGSYEQYF; v_call: TRBV7-9; clone_size: many; j_call: TRBJ2-7; d_call: TRBD2
cdr3_nt: TGTGCCAGCAGTTTCCAGGGGGGAAGCACAGATACGCAGTATTTT; cdr3_aa: CASSFQGGSTDTQYF; v_call: TRBV6-5; clone_size: -; j_call: TRBJ2-3; d_call: -
cdr3_nt: TGCAGCGTTGAAGGTCTAGCGGGGGGCAAATCCTACGAGCAGTACTTC; cdr3_aa: CSVEGLAGGKSYEQYF; v_call: TRBV29-1; clone_size: medium-sized; j_call: TRBJ2-7; d_call: TRBD2
cdr3_nt: TGTGCCAGCAGCTTAGGGTCCGACAGGTTCAATCAGCCCCAGCATTTT; cdr3_aa: CASSLGSDRFNQPQHF; v_call: TRBV7-6; clone_size: medium-sized; j_call: TRBJ1-5; d_call: -
cdr3_nt: TGTGCCAGCAGCCAAAGATGGAGGTCTGGAGAAAAACTGTTTTTT; cdr3_aa: CASSQRWRSGEKLFF; v_call: TRBV4-2; clone_size: many; j_call: TRBJ1-4; d_call: -
cdr3_nt: TGTGCTAGTGGTTTGGCTCAGGATTTTCGCTACACCTTC; cdr3_aa: CASGLAQDFRYTF; v_call: TRBV12-5; clone_size: once; j_call: TRBJ1-2; d_call: -
cdr3_nt: TGTGCCAGCAGCCAAGGAGGGCAGTTACCCGGGGACGGGGAGCTGTTTTTT; cdr3_aa: CASSQGGQLPGDGELFF; v_call: TRBV16; clone_size: few; j_call: TRBJ2-2; d_call: -
cdr3_nt: TGTGCCAGCAGCCCGGGGGACTACGAGCAGTACTTC; cdr3_aa: CASSPGDYEQYF; v_call: TRBV5-6; clone_size: few; j_call: TRBJ2-7; d_call: -
cdr3_nt: TGTGCCAGCAGCTTCATGACAGGCCCGGCAGATACGCAGTATTTT; cdr3_aa: CASSFMTGPADTQYF; v_call: TRBV7-6; clone_size: many; j_call: TRBJ2-3; d_call: -